Below are 24 T cell receptor beta chains sequenced from a single sample in a study of CD8+ T cells in alopecia areata. The treatment denotes: oral pan-JAK inhibitor, 5-10 mg twice daily. TCR sequencing used cDNA made by reverse transcription of extracted RNA. Some clones are missing from TCRdb's copy, which holds only in-frame ones; the method was immunoSEQ multiplex PCR. The sample has roughly 190,000 clones, around three fifths seen once; the top ten hold approximately 0.97%. This sample comprised CD4+ T cells sorted from blood, obtained at week 24, from a patient treated with tofacitinib. All receptors come from a human donor with alopecia areata.

The V gene is TRBV6-5, the J gene TRBJ1-1; D might be TRBD1 (6 bases). The CDR3 extends over 15 amino acids. CDR1 is MNHEY, CDR2 SVGAGI, per germline. V lost 0 bases to trimming and J lost 5 bases, with 13 bases between them. CDR3: CASSYSQGSGTEAFF. The CDR3 nucleotides read TGTGCCAGCAGTTACTCACAGGGTTCGGGGACTGAAGCTTTCTTT.

The chain uses TRBV4-3 and TRBJ2-5; 9 bases match TRBD2. This CDR3 has 16 amino acids. The trim removed 0 bases at V and 2 bases at J, leaving 4 bases unmatched. Germline CDR1 reads LGHNA; CDR2 reads YSLEER. Written as DNA, the CDR3 is TGCGCCAGCAGCCAAGATTTGCGGGGGGGTCAAGAGACCCAGTACTTC. Translating it yields CASSQDLRGGQETQYF.

The chain carries TRBV2 and TRBJ1-1; D is undetermined. The CDR3 consists of 13 residues. The V gene lost 6 bases and the J gene lost 2 bases, with 10 bases spanning the gap. Germline CDR1 is SNHLY and CDR2 is FYNNEI. This CDR3 is CASREQSNTEAFF. CDR3 in DNA: TGTGCCAGCAGGGAACAGAGTAACACTGAAGCTTTCTTT.

V gene TRBV30 combines with J gene TRBJ1-4, with D unclear. Trimming stripped 0 bases from V and 7 bases from J, with 12 bases between. This CDR3 spans 14 amino acids. Germline lookup yields CDR1 GTSNPN and CDR2 SVGIG (reference sequence). CDR3 in amino acids: CAWSVGGSREKLFF. CDR3 nucleotide sequence: TGTGCCTGGAGTGTAGGAGGGAGTCGTGAAAAACTGTTTTTT.

This clone was observed a few times. The chain uses TRBV29-1 and TRBJ2-5; D remains ambiguous. Germline V gene lookup returns CDR1 SQVTM and CDR2 ANQGSEA. CDR3 length: 13 residues. Trimming took off 3 bases at V and 3 bases at J, with 11 bases between the two ends. The CDR3 sequence is CSVEGNTKETQYF. The CDR3 nucleotides are TGCAGCGTTGAGGGGAACACTAAAGAGACCCAGTACTTC.

CDR3 in amino acids: CASSLFTPRGYNSPLHF. The CDR3 DNA sequence: TGTGCCAGCAGTTTATTCACGCCCCGGGGTTACAATTCACCCCTCCACTTT. The chain couples TRBV27 to TRBJ1-6; D uncertain. This CDR3 is 17 amino acids long. Germline V lookup: CDR1 MNHEY, CDR2 SMNVEV (reference sequence). V was shortened by 1 base and J by 7 bases, with 17 bases between the two germline ends.

A single count supports this clone. The chain uses TRBV29-1 and TRBJ1-1; no firm D call. The CDR3 covers 11 residues. Germline loops: CDR1 SQVTM, CDR2 ANQGSEA. The ends were cut back, 8 bases at V and 0 bases at J, with 7 bases in the middle. In nucleotides, the CDR3 is TGCAGCTCGGGAATGAACACTGAAGCTTTCTTT. Protein: CSSGMNTEAFF.

The V and J genes are TRBV29-1 and TRBJ2-7; the D gene is possibly TRBD1 (5 bases). V was shortened by 4 bases and J by 0 bases, with 7 bases between the two germline ends. Germline CDR1 reads SQVTM; CDR2 reads ANQGSEA. The CDR3 is made up of 12 amino acids. The CDR3 bases are TGCAGCGTTGGGACAAACTCCTACGAGCAGTACTTC. This encodes CSVGTNSYEQYF.

The rearrangement links TRBV29-1 to TRBJ2-6; D is perhaps TRBD1 or TRBD2 (6 bases each). Germline V CDR1 and CDR2: SQVTM, ANQGSEA. The CDR3 length is 18 residues. Trimming pared 5 bases from V and 3 bases from J, leaving 23 bases between. CDR3 DNA sequence: TGCAGCGTTAAAGGCGCGGTGCCGGGGGCGAATGGGGCCAACGTCCTGACTTTC. This translates into CSVKGAVPGANGANVLTF.

This rearrangement joins TRBV5-6 to TRBJ2-5; D gene uncertain. V was pared by 2 bases and J by 4 bases, with 12 bases between. Germline V gene sequence: CDR1 SGHDT, CDR2 YYEEEE. CDR3 length: 14 residues. CDR3 nucleotide sequence: TGTGCCAGCAGCTTTGGTACCTTGGGAGAGACCCAGTACTTC. Translation gives CASSFGTLGETQYF.

The genes are TRBV5-6 and TRBJ1-1, with 7 bases matching TRBD1. This CDR3 is 13 amino acids long. V dropped 5 bases and J dropped 3; count of bases not matched to a gene: 4. CDR1 is SGHDT, CDR2 YYEEEE, per germline. CDR3 bases: TGTGCCAGCAGGAAGGGGGCCGACACTGAAGCTTTCTTT. As protein: CASRKGADTEAFF.

V usage is TRBV30 and J usage is TRBJ1-1, with D possibly TRBD1 on 5 matching bases. V was pared by 7 bases and J by 8 bases, with 14 bases between. Germline CDR1 GTSNPN, CDR2 SVGIG (reference sequence). The CDR3 totals 11 residues. The CDR3: CASNGGREAFF. The CDR3 nucleotides are TGTGCCTCAAATGGGGGACGAGAAGCTTTCTTT. The full variable domain, rest sourced from reference TRBV30 and TRBJ1-1, is SQTIHQWPATLVQPVGSPLSLECTVEGTSNPNLYWYRQAAGRGLQLLFYSVGIGQISSEVPQNLSASRPQDRQFILSSKKLLLSDSGFYLCASNGGREAFFGQGTRLTVV.

This chain connects TRBV29-1 to TRBJ1-2; no clear D gene. Germline assignment: CDR1 SQVTM and CDR2 ANQGSEA. Between the trimmed V and J ends, which lost 7 bases and 3 bases, there was a span of 12 bases. This CDR3 region has 12 residues. Written as DNA, the CDR3 is TGCAGCGGTGGGCACGGTGACTATGGCTACACCTTC. Translating it yields CSGGHGDYGYTF.

The chain couples TRBV16 to TRBJ1-6, with D possibly matching TRBD1 (5 bases). Germline CDR1 reads KGHSY; CDR2 reads FQNENV. V dropped 0 bases and J dropped 9 bases, with 12 bases sitting between them. The CDR3 consists of 15 residues. Written as DNA, the CDR3 is TGTGCCAGCAGCCAATCAAGAGCTCAGGGTTCACCCCTCCACTTT. This codes for CASSQSRAQGSPLHF.

In this sample, this clone turned up a few times. The chain combines TRBV7-2 with TRBJ1-2; no clear D. This CDR3 comprises 15 residues. Germline CDR1 is SGHTA and CDR2 is FQGNSA. V was cut by 1 base and J by 8 bases, with 17 bases left in between. In DNA, the CDR3 is TGTGCCAGCAGCTTAGAGGGATTTCGGTCGGTAGGCTACACCTTC. It specifies CASSLEGFRSVGYTF.

The chain joins TRBV29-1 to TRBJ2-1, with 12 positions matching TRBD1. The CDR3 runs to 14 residues. Germline trimming cut 6 bases from V and 8 bases from J; bases unmatched to any gene: 8. The germline V gene has CDR1 SQVTM and CDR2 ANQGSEA. CDR3 sequence reads: CSVDGTGGGDEQFF. The DNA for the CDR3 is TGCAGCGTCGATGGGACAGGGGGCGGGGATGAGCAGTTCTTC.

J is TRBJ2-7 and V is TRBV6-1, with D possibly matching TRBD2 (5 bases). This CDR3 has 15 amino acids. CDR1 is MNHNS, CDR2 SASEGT, per germline. The V gene lost 1 base and the J gene lost 6 bases, with 16 bases spanning the gap. DNA for the CDR3: TGTGCCAGCAGTGAAGGATGGGGAGTACGGGGCGAGCAGTACTTC. Protein product: CASSEGWGVRGEQYF.

The CDR3 nucleotides are TGTGCCAGCAGGGTTGGTAGCTCAGATACGCAGTATTTT. This sequence encodes CASRVGSSDTQYF. The rearrangement uses TRBV2 and TRBJ2-3, with unresolved D. V was cut by 6 bases and J by 4 bases, with 11 bases left in between. The CDR3 is 13 amino acids. The germline V gene encodes CDR1 SNHLY and CDR2 FYNNEI.

This chain uses TRBV20-1 with TRBJ2-7; D unresolved. The CDR3 contains 10 residues. CDR1 is DFQATT, CDR2 SNEGSKA, per germline (reference sequence). V was shortened by 4 bases and J by 4 bases, with 5 bases between the two germline ends. The CDR3 is CSAKDYEQYF. DNA of the CDR3: TGCAGTGCTAAGGATTACGAGCAGTACTTC.

This clone was observed a few times. This chain connects TRBV7-9 to TRBJ1-1; D gene ambiguous. The V gene's germline CDR1 is SEHNR and CDR2 FQNEAQ (reference sequence). CDR3 length: 11 amino acids. V lost 6 bases and J lost 7, with 9 bases in between. The CDR3 bases are TGTGCCAGCAGTCGAGAGGGTGAAGCTTTCTTT. Translating gives CASSREGEAFF.

The chain has TRBV5-6 and TRBJ1-6, with D perhaps TRBD1 (5 bases). CDR3 length: 13 residues. CDR1 and CDR2 (germline): SGHDT, YYEEEE. The germline V and J ends were trimmed by 0 bases and 7 bases, with 5 bases remaining between them. The CDR3 DNA reads as TGTGCCAGCAGCTTGGGACAGAATTCACCCCTCCACTTT. This codes for CASSLGQNSPLHF. The full variable domain, with the rest looked up from reference TRBV5-6 and TRBJ1-6, is DAGVTQSPTHLIKTRGQQVTLRCSPKSGHDTVSWYQQALGQGPQFIFQYYEEEERQRGNFPDRFSGHQFPNYSSELNVNALLLGDSALYLCASSLGQNSPLHFGNGTRLTVT.

This chain links TRBV15 with TRBJ1-2; D might be TRBD1 (5 bases). V lost 5 bases and J 8 bases, leaving 15 bases between the germline ends. Germline V gives CDR1 LNHNV, CDR2 YYDKDF (reference sequence). CDR3 size: 13 residues. The chain's CDR3 is CATSPARAFGYTF. CDR3 DNA: TGTGCCACCAGCCCCGCCAGGGCGTTCGGCTACACCTTC.

The rearrangement joins TRBV7-2 to TRBJ2-3; 7 bases map to TRBD1. This CDR3 has 15 residues. CDR1 is SGHTA and CDR2 is FQGNSA in the germline V gene. The V gene end was trimmed by 1 base and the J gene end by 4 bases; junction bases not matched to a gene: 5. The DNA for the CDR3 is TGTGCCAGCAGCTTAGTCGGACAGGTGGCAGATACGCAGTATTTT. It is translated as CASSLVGQVADTQYF.

This chain connects TRBV30 to TRBJ1-6; D remains ambiguous. The CDR3 totals 14 residues. With 7 bases removed from V and 0 bases from J, the gap between germline ends came to 10 bases. Germline CDR1 reads GTSNPN; CDR2 reads SVGIG (reference sequence). Written as DNA, the CDR3 is TGTGCCTCCCGATCAAACTCCTATAATTCACCCCTCCACTTT. Its protein is CASRSNSYNSPLHF.